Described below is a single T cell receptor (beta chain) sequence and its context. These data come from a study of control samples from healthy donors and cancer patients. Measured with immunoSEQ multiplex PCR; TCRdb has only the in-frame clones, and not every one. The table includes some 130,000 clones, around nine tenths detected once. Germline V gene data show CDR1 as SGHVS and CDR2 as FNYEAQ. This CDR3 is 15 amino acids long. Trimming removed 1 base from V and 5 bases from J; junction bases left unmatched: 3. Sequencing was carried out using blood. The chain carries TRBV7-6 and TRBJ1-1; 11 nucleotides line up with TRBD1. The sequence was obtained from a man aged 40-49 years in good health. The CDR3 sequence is CASSLGGTGGTEAFF. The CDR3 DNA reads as TGTGCCAGCAGCTTAGGGGGGACAGGGGGGACTGAAGCTTTCTTT.